This entry is about one T cell receptor beta chain. The sample belongs to a study of blood T cell repertoires in COVID-19. Clones were read by immunoSEQ multiplex PCR, and TCRdb kept only the in-frame ones, dropping some. Among approximately 6,600 clones listed, roughly nine tenths were seen once. Trimming shortened V by 4 bases and J by 0 bases, and 9 bases separated the two germline ends. Per the germline V gene, CDR1 is MDHEN and CDR2 is SYDVKM. There are 14 residues in the CDR3. The receptor's source is a human donor in a cohort sampled during active COVID-19. The donor label of this sample is uncertain. This chain links TRBV28 with TRBJ2-5, with D perhaps matching TRBD1 (5 bases). Sample: peripheral blood. The CDR3, as DNA: TGTGCCAGCAGTTCCCCACAGGACCAAGAGACCCAGTACTTC. As protein: CASSSPQDQETQYF. Full variable domain (outside the CDR3, taken from reference TRBV28 and TRBJ2-5): DVKVTQSSRYLVKRTGEKVFLECVQDMDHENMFWYRQDPGLGLRLIYFSYDVKMKEKGDIPEGYSVSREKKERFSLILESASTNQTSMYLCASSSPQDQETQYFGPGTRLLVL.